These 30 T cell receptor beta chains were all obtained from the same sample, sequenced in a study of memory CD4+ T cells and cytomegalovirus serostatus. This table comes from immunoSEQ multiplex PCR, and its TCRdb copy is limited to in-frame clones, with some not included. The sample yields about 82,000 clones, approximately 84% seen once. The sort gate was single viable CD3+CD4+CD8-CD45RO+ cells for memory CD4+ T cells. Input material: memory CD4+ T cells from blood. The receptors stem from an adult in good health and CMV-seronegative.

This clone has just a few counts. The chain carries TRBV7-6 and TRBJ2-1; D ambiguous. The CDR3 spans 16 residues. Per germline, CDR1 SGHVS and CDR2 FNYEAQ. Trimming removed 1 base at V and 7 bases at J, with 17 bases between. CDR3 in amino acids: CASSLVPPLNGNEQFF. CDR3 sequence (DNA): TGTGCCAGCAGCTTAGTGCCTCCCCTCAACGGGAATGAGCAGTTCTTC.

This clone was recorded a few times. The chain carries TRBV10-2 and TRBJ1-2; a weak D match, TRBD1 (6 bases). The V gene lost 4 bases and the J gene lost 4 bases, with 10 bases spanning the gap. The germline V gene has CDR1 WSHSY and CDR2 SAAADI. The CDR3 covers 13 residues. The CDR3 DNA reads as TGCGCCAGCAGTGGGAGGGGGGGCTATGGCTACACCTTC. This translates into CASSGRGGYGYTF.

V gene TRBV5-6 combines with J gene TRBJ1-1; 8 bases match TRBD1. Germline CDR1 and CDR2: SGHDT and YYEEEE. V trimming: 4 bases; J trimming: 9 bases; junction bases outside the gene matches: 5. CDR3 length: 12 amino acids. CDR3 loop: CASSVLRGQAFF. Here the CDR3 DNA reads TGTGCCAGCAGCGTCCTCAGGGGGCAAGCTTTCTTT.

The chain recombines TRBV6-6 with TRBJ2-7; 9 positions agree with TRBD1. Unmatched junction bases numbered 7, after V lost 4 bases and J lost 3 bases. The CDR3 runs 15 residues. Germline assignment: CDR1 MNHNY and CDR2 SVGAGI (reference sequence). DNA of the CDR3: TGTGCCAGCAGTTGGGCAACGGGACAGGGCTACGAGCAGTACTTC. Its protein is CASSWATGQGYEQYF.

The rearrangement links TRBV20-1 to TRBJ2-3, with D unclear. The CDR3 has 10 residues. The germline gives CDR1 DFQATT, CDR2 SNEGSKA (reference sequence). Trimming removed 4 bases from V and 7 bases from J, with 6 bases in between. The CDR3 protein is CSATNNTQYF. The CDR3, as DNA: TGCAGTGCTACCAATAATACGCAGTATTTT.

V gene TRBV5-1 combines with J gene TRBJ2-3; possibly TRBD2 for D (6 bases). The CDR3 has 15 residues. V was shortened by 0 bases and J by 0 bases, with 8 bases between the two germline ends. Germline assignment: CDR1 SGHRS and CDR2 YFSETQ. The CDR3: CASSLDGGSTDTQYF. CDR3 DNA: TGCGCCAGCAGCTTGGACGGGGGTAGCACAGATACGCAGTATTTT.

This sequence joins TRBV27 and TRBJ1-6; 7 bases map to TRBD1. The CDR3 runs 15 residues. V lost 0 bases, J lost 10 bases, and 6 bases stayed unmatched. The germline gives CDR1 MNHEY, CDR2 SMNVEV (reference sequence). This CDR3 reads CASSLSRTGWSPLHF. CDR3 nucleotide sequence: TGTGCCAGCAGTTTATCGCGGACAGGATGGTCACCCCTCCACTTT.

The chain joins TRBV2 to TRBJ1-3; TRBD1 agrees at 9 bases. This CDR3 contains 13 residues. CDR1 and CDR2 from the germline V gene are SNHLY and FYNNEI. With 9 bases clipped from V and 2 bases from J, the junction kept 2 bases outside the gene matches. The CDR3 protein is CASYRGPGNTIYF. The CDR3 DNA sequence: TGTGCCAGTTACAGGGGGCCTGGAAACACCATATATTTT.

This chain connects TRBV2 to TRBJ1-1, with a weak D call TRBD1 (5 bases). The CDR3 has 11 residues. V lost 5 bases and J 5 bases, leaving 6 bases between the germline ends. Germline CDR1 SNHLY, CDR2 FYNNEI. CDR3 residues: CASSWGTEAFF. CDR3 DNA: TGTGCCAGCAGTTGGGGGACTGAAGCTTTCTTT.

The chain has TRBV7-9 and TRBJ1-2; TRBD1 agrees at 11 bases. CDR1 is SEHNR, CDR2 FQNEAQ, per germline (reference sequence). Germline trimming cut 5 bases from V and 2 bases from J; bases unmatched to any gene: 4. The CDR3 sequence is 15 residues long. CDR3 coding DNA: TGTGCCAGCAGCGACCGGGACAGGGGGAACTATGGCTACACCTTC. It codes for CASSDRDRGNYGYTF.

In nucleotides, the CDR3 is TGTGCCAGCAGCTTGCGTGAGACCCAGTACTTC. It specifies CASSLRETQYF. The gene calls are TRBV5-4 and TRBJ2-5; D uncertain. Germline assignment: CDR1 SGHNT and CDR2 YYREEE (reference sequence). CDR3 length: 11 amino acids. V was trimmed by 1 base and J by 5 bases, leaving 3 bases between them.

The V and J genes are TRBV7-8 and TRBJ2-3; 7 bases are a match to TRBD1. CDR3 length: 16 amino acids. Looked up from germline, CDR1 is SGHVS and CDR2 is FQNEAQ. Trimming removed 3 bases from V and 0 bases from J; junction bases left unmatched: 6. CDR3 coding DNA: TGTGCCAGCAGCTTTAACCGGGACAGCAGCACAGATACGCAGTATTTT. This encodes CASSFNRDSSTDTQYF. Drawing the rest from reference TRBV7-8 and TRBJ2-3, the complete variable domain is GAGVSQSPRYKVAKRGQDVALRCDPISGHVSLFWYQQALGQGPEFLTYFQNEAQLDKSGLPSDRFFAERPEGSVSTLKIQRTQQEDSAVYLCASSFNRDSSTDTQYFGPGTRLTVL.

This clone was seen a single time. The chain links TRBV7-3 to TRBJ1-5; the D is unclear. The CDR3 loop spans 14 amino acids. The ends were cut back, 2 bases at V and 7 bases at J, with 12 bases in the middle. Looked up from germline, CDR1 is SGHTA and CDR2 is FQGTGA. This CDR3 is CASSLEGRIQPQHF. The CDR3 DNA follows: TGTGCCAGCAGCTTAGAGGGCAGAATACAGCCCCAGCATTTT.

The rearrangement links TRBV28 to TRBJ2-2, with 8 bases that match TRBD1. CDR3 size: 15 residues. Losses at the gene ends were 6 bases for V and 1 base for J; bases not matched to a gene: 4. Germline values: CDR1 MDHEN, CDR2 SYDVKM. CDR3 residues: CASSQTGGNTGELFF. The CDR3, as DNA: TGTGCCAGCAGCCAAACAGGGGGGAACACCGGGGAGCTGTTTTTT.

V and J are TRBV6-5 and TRBJ1-2, with D possibly matching TRBD1 (5 bases). The germline gives CDR1 MNHEY, CDR2 SVGAGI. The CDR3 sequence is 13 residues long. V was cut by 5 bases and J by 7 bases, with 14 bases left in between. For the CDR3, the DNA is TGTGCCAGCAGTCGGGACTCCAGGACTGGCTACACCTTC. Its protein product is CASSRDSRTGYTF.

V gene TRBV2 combines with J gene TRBJ1-6; D possibly corresponds to TRBD1 (5 bases). The germline V gene encodes CDR1 SNHLY and CDR2 FYNNEI. Trimming cost V 7 bases and J 7 bases, with 14 bases left between them. The CDR3 has 14 amino acids. CDR3 amino acids: CASTEAGGNSPLHF. As DNA, the CDR3 is TGTGCCAGCACCGAGGCGGGGGGGAATTCACCCCTCCACTTT. Looking up the rest from reference TRBV2 and TRBJ1-6 gives the full variable domain: EPEVTQTPSHQVTQMGQEVILRCVPISNHLYFYWYRQILGQKVEFLVSFYNNEISEKSEIFDDQFSVERPDGSNFTLKIRSTKLEDSAMYFCASTEAGGNSPLHFGNGTRLTVT.

The V and J genes are TRBV11-2 and TRBJ2-3, with D possibly matching TRBD2 (6 bases). This CDR3 is 16 amino acids long. The V and J ends lost 4 bases and 0 bases respectively, with 14 bases between them. In germline, CDR1 is SGHAT, CDR2 FQNNGV. The CDR3 bases are TGTGCCAGCAGCTCAACGGGACTTCCTAGCACAGATACGCAGTATTTT. Encoded protein: CASSSTGLPSTDTQYF. Using reference TRBV11-2 and TRBJ2-3 for the parts outside the CDR3, the full variable domain is EAGVAQSPRYKIIEKRQSVAFWCNPISGHATLYWYQQILGQGPKLLIQFQNNGVVDDSQLPKDRFSAERLKGVDSTLKIQPAKLEDSAVYLCASSSTGLPSTDTQYFGPGTRLTVL.

With regard to this clone: Within the sample, other DNA sequences also encode this same CDR3. V and J are TRBV18 and TRBJ1-2, with 7 bases aligning to TRBD1. In germline, CDR1 is KGHSH, CDR2 LQKENI. Trimming removed 6 bases from V and 1 base from J; junction bases left unmatched: 5. This CDR3 has 14 amino acids. The CDR3 loop reads CASSPGQNNYGYTF. In DNA, the CDR3 is TGTGCCAGCTCCCCGGGACAGAATAACTATGGCTACACCTTC.

The sample holds one count of this clone. The chain combines TRBV2 with TRBJ1-1; 10 nucleotides match TRBD1. The V gene end was trimmed by 4 bases and the J gene end by 4 bases; junction bases not matched to a gene: 6. CDR3 length: 15 amino acids. CDR1 and CDR2 from the germline V gene are SNHLY and FYNNEI. CDR3 protein: CASSARTGGPTEAFF. CDR3 DNA: TGTGCCAGCAGTGCCCGGACAGGGGGTCCCACTGAAGCTTTCTTT.

This rearrangement joins TRBV5-1 to TRBJ2-1; possible D gene TRBD2, 7 bases. V was trimmed by 4 bases and J by 6 bases, leaving 17 bases between them. There are 15 residues in the CDR3. Germline CDR1 and CDR2: SGHRS and YFSETQ. For the CDR3, the DNA is TGCGCCAGCAGCCTGGACAGATCGGGGGGCAATGAGCAGTTCTTC. As protein: CASSLDRSGGNEQFF.

This clone was seen once. The chain has TRBV5-6 and TRBJ1-2, with D unclear. This CDR3 spans 12 amino acids. Trimming removed 2 bases at V and 7 bases at J, with 9 bases between. Germline CDR1 SGHDT, CDR2 YYEEEE. CDR3 residues: CASSFGGPGYTF. Here the CDR3 DNA reads TGTGCCAGCAGCTTCGGCGGCCCTGGCTACACCTTC. Together with reference TRBV5-6 and TRBJ1-2, the CDR3 gives the full variable domain: DAGVTQSPTHLIKTRGQQVTLRCSPKSGHDTVSWYQQALGQGPQFIFQYYEEEERQRGNFPDRFSGHQFPNYSSELNVNALLLGDSALYLCASSFGGPGYTFGSGTRLTVV.

This clone showed up just once. This chain uses TRBV10-2 with TRBJ2-1; possible D gene TRBD1, 6 bases. Per germline, CDR1 WSHSY and CDR2 SAAADI. V lost 7 bases and J lost 2, with 9 bases in between. The CDR3 loop spans 13 amino acids. CDR3: CASNQGTYNEQFF. The CDR3 region has the DNA TGCGCCAGCAACCAGGGGACCTACAATGAGCAGTTCTTC.

The CDR3 spells CASSYVRETQYF. CDR3 bases: TGTGCCAGCAGTTATGTCCGGGAGACCCAGTACTTC. The chain has TRBV6-5 and TRBJ2-5; D ambiguous. The CDR3 length is 12 residues. V lost 3 bases to trimming and J lost 5 bases, with 7 bases between them. CDR1 is MNHEY and CDR2 is SVGAGI in the germline V gene.

CDR3: CASSLVFPACNEKLFF. CDR3 DNA sequence: TGTGCCAGCAGCCTAGTCTTCCCAGCCTGTAATGAAAAACTGTTTTTT. The chain recombines TRBV7-3 with TRBJ1-4, with unresolved D. V was pared by 5 bases and J by 4 bases, with 17 bases between. Germline V lookup: CDR1 SGHTA, CDR2 FQGTGA. This CDR3 spans 16 amino acids.

The genes are TRBV28 and TRBJ2-7, with 9 bases identical to TRBD1. The ends lost 5 bases at V and 0 bases at J; junction bases unmatched: 5. This CDR3 spans 15 amino acids. The V gene's germline CDR1 is MDHEN and CDR2 SYDVKM. CDR3 nucleotide sequence: TGTGCCAGCAGTAGGGCGGACAGGGGCTCCTACGAGCAGTACTTC. Translating it yields CASSRADRGSYEQYF.

The J gene is TRBJ1-2, the V gene TRBV19, with D tentatively TRBD1 (5 bases). This CDR3 spans 14 amino acids. The V gene lost 4 bases and the J gene lost 4 bases, with 13 bases spanning the gap. The germline V gene encodes CDR1 LNHDA and CDR2 SQIVND (reference sequence). CDR3 sequence reads: CASSTAGPSYGYTF. The CDR3 region has the DNA TGTGCCAGTAGTACCGCAGGGCCATCCTATGGCTACACCTTC.

The chain recombines TRBV6-5 with TRBJ2-7, with TRBD1 identical over 8 bases. Trimming at V came to 4 bases and at J to 7 bases, leaving 15 bases not matched to a gene. This CDR3 contains 16 residues. CDR1 MNHEY and CDR2 SVGAGI come from the germline V gene. CDR3 loop: CASSFPGQVVLGEQYF. In DNA, the CDR3 is TGTGCCAGCAGTTTCCCGGGACAGGTGGTTTTGGGGGAGCAGTACTTC.

The rearrangement links TRBV5-1 to TRBJ2-2; D possibly corresponds to TRBD1 (5 bases). CDR1 and CDR2 (germline): SGHRS, YFSETQ. V lost 5 bases and J 6 bases, leaving 14 bases between the germline ends. This CDR3 has 14 amino acids. CDR3 in DNA: TGCGCCAGCAGTAGGGGCGCGATGTCCGGGGAGCTGTTTTTT. Translation gives CASSRGAMSGELFF.

This clone was picked up a small number of times. The V call is TRBV6-1, the J call TRBJ2-7; no definite D call. Looked up from germline, CDR1 is MNHNS and CDR2 is SASEGT. The ends were cut back, 7 bases at V and 1 base at J, with 17 bases in the middle. This CDR3 is built from 15 residues. CDR3 residues: CASTSTPIGSYEQYF. Written as DNA, the CDR3 is TGTGCCAGCACCTCCACCCCGATCGGTTCCTACGAGCAGTACTTC.

The chain carries TRBV4-2 and TRBJ2-7; 9 nucleotides align to TRBD1. This CDR3 has 15 residues. The trim removed 2 bases at V and 5 bases at J, leaving 7 bases unmatched. In germline, CDR1 is LGHNA, CDR2 YNFKEQ. DNA of the CDR3: TGTGCCAGCAGCCAAAGCCAGGACAGGGGAGACGAGCAGTACTTC. It specifies CASSQSQDRGDEQYF.